Below, 24 T cell receptor beta chains from the same sample are listed, as sequenced in a study of OX40 agonist ivuxolimab in advanced cancers. TCRdb's copy holds only in-frame clones and misses some; the assay was immunoSEQ multiplex PCR. The data show roughly 66,000 clones, with less than 90% seen just once and approximately 2.3% held by the top ten. The source was CD4+ or CD8+ T cells sorted from blood, collected in a trial of the OX40 agonist ivuxolimab. The receptors here all came from an adult with an advanced solid tumor such as melanoma, head and neck, liver or kidney cancer.

The chain joins TRBV18 to TRBJ2-7, with TRBD2 identical over 10 bases. V gave up 5 bases and J gave up 2 bases; unmatched junction bases: 12. Germline-derived CDR1 and CDR2 are KGHSH and LQKENI. CDR3 length equals 17 residues. As DNA, the CDR3 is TGTGCCAGCTCATCAACATTGTATAGCGGGGGGACCTACGAGCAGTACTTC. Translation gives CASSSTLYSGGTYEQYF.

V usage is TRBV5-4 and J usage is TRBJ2-7, with 9 positions matching TRBD1. V shed 4 bases and J 3 bases; nucleotides not matched to a gene: 2. Germline V gene lookup returns CDR1 SGHNT and CDR2 YYREEE (reference sequence). This CDR3 is built from 13 residues. The CDR3 loop reads CASSGQGFYEQYF. The CDR3, as DNA: TGTGCCAGCAGCGGACAGGGGTTCTACGAGCAGTACTTC.

The J gene is TRBJ1-4, the V gene TRBV11-3; perhaps TRBD1 as D (5 bases). The CDR3 consists of 16 residues. Germline-derived CDR1 and CDR2 are SGHNT and YENEEA. V shed 5 bases and J shed 2 bases, with 15 bases lying between them. CDR3: CASSPLRGATNEKLFF. The CDR3 region has the DNA TGTGCCAGCAGCCCATTGAGGGGTGCGACTAATGAAAAACTGTTTTTT.

The chain has TRBV28 and TRBJ2-1, with TRBD2 matching 7 bases. There are 16 residues in the CDR3. V shed 6 bases and J 1 base; nucleotides not matched to a gene: 9. CDR1 MDHEN and CDR2 SYDVKM come from the germline V gene. For the CDR3, the DNA is TGTGCCAGCAGACTCCAGGGCGGGGGTTCCTACAATGAGCAGTTCTTC. It is translated as CASRLQGGGSYNEQFF.

V and J are TRBV10-3 and TRBJ2-1, with 7 bases lining up with TRBD1. V was pared by 3 bases and J by 3 bases, with 2 bases of the junction left unmatched. The CDR3 sequence is 14 residues long. Germline lookup yields CDR1 ENHRY and CDR2 SYGVKD. In nucleotides, the CDR3 is TGTGCCATCAGTGAAGGACAGGACTACAATGAGCAGTTCTTC. Translated, it gives CAISEGQDYNEQFF.

The rearrangement joins TRBV19 to TRBJ2-7; tentative D call: TRBD2 (5 bases). The CDR3 length is 12 residues. Looked up from germline, CDR1 is LNHDA and CDR2 is SQIVND (reference sequence). Trimming removed 4 bases from V and 5 bases from J, with 9 bases in between. CDR3 nucleotide sequence: TGTGCCAGTAGTACGGGAACCCACGAGCAGTACTTC. The encoded protein is CASSTGTHEQYF.

This chain joins TRBV2 and TRBJ2-5, with 10 nucleotides matching TRBD1. J lost 5 bases, V lost 6 bases, and 15 bases had no gene match. This CDR3 is built from 17 residues. Germline CDR1 reads SNHLY; CDR2 reads FYNNEI. The chain's CDR3 is CASRRRTGGGYRETQYF. The CDR3 nucleotides are TGTGCCAGCAGACGCCGGACAGGGGGGGGATATAGGGAGACCCAGTACTTC.

V usage is TRBV2 and J usage is TRBJ1-2, with D perhaps matching TRBD1 (5 bases). CDR3 length equals 14 residues. Germline V gene sequence: CDR1 SNHLY, CDR2 FYNNEI. Trimming took 5 bases from V and 5 from J, leaving 15 bases between them. The CDR3 sequence: CASSPNPGGYGYTF. For the CDR3, the DNA is TGTGCCAGCAGTCCGAATCCTGGGGGGTATGGCTACACCTTC.

The chain employs TRBV28 and TRBJ1-1, with unresolved D. The V end lost 3 bases, the J end lost 7 bases, and 6 bases lay between the germline ends. Germline V gene sequence: CDR1 MDHEN, CDR2 SYDVKM. CDR3 size: 11 residues. Here the CDR3 reads CASSFPNEAFF. The CDR3 nucleotides read TGTGCCAGCAGTTTTCCCAATGAAGCTTTCTTT.

The V gene is TRBV11-3, the J gene TRBJ2-3; 10 positions match TRBD2. CDR1 and CDR2 (germline): SGHNT, YENEEA. The CDR3 runs to 15 residues. V shed 5 bases, J shed 5 bases, and the junction held 7 bases outside the gene matches. CDR3 bases: TGTGCCAGCAGCGTTACTAGCGGGAATTTAGATACGCAGTATTTT. This encodes CASSVTSGNLDTQYF.

Sample share makes this clone medium-sized. The rearrangement joins TRBV4-3 to TRBJ2-5; 10 bases are shared with TRBD2. Germline assignment: CDR1 LGHNA and CDR2 YSLEER. This CDR3 has 14 residues. The junction had 2 bases not matched to a gene; V was cut back by 2 bases and J by 5 bases. CDR3 nucleotide sequence: TGCGCCAGCAGCCAAACTAGCGGGAAGGAGACCCAGTACTTC. It is translated as CASSQTSGKETQYF.

J is TRBJ2-7 and V is TRBV5-1; 9 bases match TRBD1. V gave up 4 bases and J gave up 6 bases; unmatched junction bases: 5. Germline V gene lookup returns CDR1 SGHRS and CDR2 YFSETQ. CDR3 length: 13 amino acids. CDR3 nucleotides: TGCGCCAGCAGCATGGGACAGGGCGGCGAGCAGTACTTC. Residues: CASSMGQGGEQYF.

This chain joins TRBV11-3 and TRBJ2-7, with TRBD2 matching over 11 bases. J lost 0 bases, V lost 2 bases, and 9 bases had no gene match. CDR1 SGHNT and CDR2 YENEEA come from the germline V gene. The CDR3 has 18 residues. The CDR3 DNA follows: TGTGCCAGCAGCTTAAATCTAGCGGGAGGTCGGCCCTCCTACGAGCAGTACTTC. Translation: CASSLNLAGGRPSYEQYF.

The chain carries TRBV27 and TRBJ2-3; 12 nucleotides agree with TRBD1. The CDR3 runs 16 residues. V was pared by 6 bases and J by 4 bases, with 8 bases of the junction left unmatched. Germline values: CDR1 MNHEY, CDR2 SMNVEV (reference sequence). In nucleotides, the CDR3 is TGTGCCAGCAGCCTCGAGGGGACAGGGGGCCCAGATACGCAGTATTTT. Translated: CASSLEGTGGPDTQYF.

The chain joins TRBV6-5 to TRBJ1-1; 8 bases map to TRBD1. After removal of 5 bases from V and 0 bases from J, the junction contained 5 bases not matched to a gene. The germline gives CDR1 MNHEY, CDR2 SVGAGI. The CDR3 has 15 residues. The CDR3 spells CASSTRQGMNTEAFF. CDR3 coding DNA: TGTGCCAGCAGTACTCGACAGGGGATGAACACTGAAGCTTTCTTT.

V usage is TRBV6-1 and J usage is TRBJ1-1; the D gene is possibly TRBD1 (6 bases). The V and J ends lost 4 bases and 1 base respectively, with 13 bases between them. The length of the CDR3 is 15 residues. The germline gives CDR1 MNHNS, CDR2 SASEGT. The CDR3 bases are TGTGCCAGCAGTGCAGGGGCTAATCGGAACACTGAAGCTTTCTTT. Translating it yields CASSAGANRNTEAFF.

The chain carries TRBV7-2 and TRBJ1-1, with D tentatively TRBD1 (5 bases). The CDR3 loop spans 14 amino acids. V lost 7 bases and J lost 3, with 15 bases in between. Germline loops: CDR1 SGHTA, CDR2 FQGNSA. CDR3 in DNA: TGTGCCAGCACAGGGCTGGGTTCCGACACTGAAGCTTTCTTT. It codes for CASTGLGSDTEAFF.

The rearrangement joins TRBV6-6 to TRBJ2-3, with TRBD2 matching over 14 bases. The V segment lost 5 bases and the J segment 7 bases; nucleotides outside the gene matches: 5. Germline V gene sequence: CDR1 MNHNY, CDR2 SVGAGI (reference sequence). This CDR3 is built from 15 residues. The CDR3 is CASSPTSGRVNTQYF. Here the CDR3 DNA reads TGTGCCAGCAGTCCGACTAGCGGGAGGGTAAATACGCAGTATTTT.

This chain connects TRBV7-6 to TRBJ2-7, with TRBD2 matching 11 bases. The CDR3 extends over 14 amino acids. With 2 bases clipped from V and 5 bases from J, the junction kept 2 bases outside the gene matches. Germline values: CDR1 SGHVS, CDR2 FNYEAQ. In DNA, the CDR3 is TGTGCCAGCAGCTTAATAGCGGGAGGGGACGAGCAGTACTTC. Residues: CASSLIAGGDEQYF.

The gene calls are TRBV27 and TRBJ2-1, with D uncertain. The CDR3 extends over 16 amino acids. CDR1 is MNHEY, CDR2 SMNVEV, per germline (reference sequence). V dropped 3 bases and J dropped 1 base, with 13 bases sitting between them. For the CDR3, the DNA is TGTGCCAGCAGTTTCGGTACGGTTGGTTCCTACAATGAGCAGTTCTTC. Encoded protein: CASSFGTVGSYNEQFF.

This chain uses TRBV4-2 with TRBJ2-7, with TRBD1 matching 10 bases. V lost 4 bases and J lost 3; bases outside the gene matches: 3. The CDR3 consists of 14 residues. Germline loops: CDR1 LGHNA, CDR2 YNFKEQ. The CDR3 DNA reads TGTGCCAGCAGCCCGGACAGGGGGAACTACGAGCAGTACTTC. This sequence encodes CASSPDRGNYEQYF.

This chain links TRBV29-1 with TRBJ2-5; 7 bases map to TRBD1. Germline assignment: CDR1 SQVTM and CDR2 ANQGSEA. Trimming cost V 0 bases and J 9 bases; bases outside gene matches: 7. The CDR3 contains 13 residues. For the CDR3, the DNA is TGCAGCGTTGAAGAAGCGACAGGGTGGCCCCAGTACTTC. It translates to CSVEEATGWPQYF.

The V and J genes are TRBV11-3 and TRBJ1-2; the D is unclear. Germline V gene data show CDR1 as SGHNT and CDR2 as YENEEA. V lost 1 base to trimming and J lost 2 bases, with 8 bases between them. This CDR3 has 14 residues. The CDR3 sequence: CASSLGGENYGYTF. The CDR3 DNA reads TGTGCCAGCAGCTTAGGTGGGGAAAACTATGGCTACACCTTC.

V and J are TRBV5-4 and TRBJ1-3, with TRBD1 as a possible D gene (5 bases). This CDR3 contains 16 residues. The germline V and J ends were trimmed by 2 bases and 2 bases, with 14 bases remaining between them. Germline V gene lookup returns CDR1 SGHNT and CDR2 YYREEE (reference sequence). This CDR3 reads CASSLDPRETGNTIYF. In DNA, the CDR3 is TGTGCCAGCAGCTTAGATCCCAGGGAAACTGGAAACACCATATATTTT.